This T cell receptor beta chain was captured by sequencing in a study of breast tumors, draining lymph nodes, adjacent tissues. This clonotype appeared many times. What it recognizes is unknown. Axillary draining lymph nodes of breast cancer patients supplied the node samples. This CDR3 has 15 residues. Trimming took 1 base from V and 4 from J, leaving 10 bases between them. Germline V lookup: CDR1 LGHNA, CDR2 YSLEER. Regarding the study as a whole: Compared with basal-like, luminal-like tumors shared significantly more repertoire with nontumor tissue. Compared with lymph nodes, tumors were less diverse; compared with nontumor tissue, more. Findings are consistent with lymph node origin and intratumoral expansion of most tumor T cells.

TCRdb processed the multiplex PCR reads anew with MiXCR; each CDR3 protein has one entry. The sample comprises roughly 260,000 distinct CDR3 sequences, around 31% of which are singletons, and under 1.2% rests with the top ten. The TCR originated in a female donor with breast cancer. Some clones in this sample may be carry-over from other donors' samples. Specimen: axillary lymph node tissue. The genes are TRBV4-3 and TRBJ1-4; D ambiguous. The CDR3 region is CASSQGVGNNEKLFF. The CDR3 region has the DNA TGCGCCAGCAGCCAAGGGGTAGGGAATAATGAAAAACTGTTTTTT.